This T cell receptor beta chain derives from a study of OX40 agonist ivuxolimab in advanced cancers. At the level of the whole study: The costimulatory receptor OX40 (CD134) was targeted by ivuxolimab, a fully human IgG2 agonistic monoclonal antibody. Intravenous ivuxolimab was administered to patients every 2 weeks at six dose levels: 0.01, 0.1, 0.3, 1.5, 3 and 10 mg/kg. Of the approximately 50 patients in dose escalation, 19 had hepatocellular carcinoma, approximately 15 had melanoma, 9 had renal cell carcinoma and 9 had head and neck cancer. A male proportion of around 80% and a mean age of about 60 years, ranging from 23 to 79, were recorded for the dose-escalation cohort. Prior anti-PD-1, anti-PD-L1 or anti-CTLA-4 therapy was permitted, and checkpoint inhibitors had been received by around 40% of dose-escalation patients. Three dose-escalation patients achieved partial responses, one with hepatocellular carcinoma and two with cutaneous melanoma. The point of sequencing TCRbeta in the periphery was to test whether ivuxolimab changed TCR sequence diversity and drove clonal T-cell expansion. The monotherapy dose-escalation portion (N of about 50 patients) of the phase I ivuxolimab trial is reported in the paper.

In its sample, this clone was seen once. What antigen it recognizes has not been identified. No base qualities exist here, and no much larger clone lies one base off it. The trial excluded patients who had a history of autoimmune disease or who were on systemic immunosuppression. In every dose cohort, peripheral blood was drawn for TCR sequencing at baseline, cycle 4 day 1, and cycle 7 day 1. The samples were taken from a phase I, first-in-human, multicenter, open-label dose-escalation trial of ivuxolimab. Adults with locally advanced or metastatic melanoma, renal cell, hepatocellular, or head and neck squamous cell carcinoma were enrolled in the trial. CD4+ and CD8+ T cells were sorted separately from peripheral blood before TCR sequencing. Results the study describes overall, beyond this receptor: The antigen specificity of the clonally expanded peripheral T cells was not determined. In the 0.1-3.0 mg/kg groups, partial responders had among the lowest normalized peripheral clonal expansion, particularly in CD8+ T cells. After ivuxolimab, more expanded clones were found on average in CD8+ T cells than in CD4+ T cells. At doses from 0.1 to 3.0 mg/kg, clonal expansion was seen in both CD4+ and CD8+ blood T cells between baseline and week 6. Low levels of normalized T-cell clonal expansion were also seen in some patients who did not respond.

Genomic DNA was extracted from sorted cells for sequencing of the TCRbeta CDR3 region. The immunoSEQ Assay was used to sequence the TCRbeta CDR3 regions. TCRdb provides this immuneACCESS table in a form limited to in-frame rearrangements. Some clones are lacking; in checked studies, under half of them reflect an unresolved V gene, and why the rest are absent is not known. Counted in this sample were over 9,000 clones; just over 85% of them appeared once. Of the sample, roughly 28% is held by the ten largest clones. CDR1 SGHRS and CDR2 YFSETQ are derived from the germline V gene. V is cut back by 3 bases and J by 2 bases, with 4 bases in the junction unmatched. The CDR3 numbers 14 residues from cysteine through phenylalanine. Just the 42-base CDR3 DNA is kept, in frame starting at base 1.

The sequence joins TRBV5-1 to TRBJ2-7; the junction holds 8 bases that match TRBD1. The starting material was CD4+ or CD8+ T cells sorted from blood, obtained in a trial of the OX40 agonist ivuxolimab. The origin of this receptor is an adult with an advanced solid tumor such as melanoma, head and neck, liver or kidney cancer. CDR3 sequence: CASSYTGGTYEQYF. The sequence in DNA is TGCGCCAGCAGCTACACAGGGGGAACCTACGAGCAGTACTTC.